A selection of T cell receptor beta chains follows, all from one sample in a study of blood T cells in healthy people across ages. From the 5' RACE reads, TCRdb called clonotypes with MiXCR, one entry per CDR3 protein. This sample yields around 1.5 million distinct CDR3 sequences, of which 59% are seen a single time; 6.5% to 8.5% belongs to the top ten. Sequencing was done on a sample of blood. The receptors come from a man aged 18 to 30 in good health. CDR3s leave out the opening cysteine and the closing phenylalanine or tryptophan. A D gene is named only where the DNA matches it firmly.

cdr3_length j_call v_call d_call cdr3_aa
10 . TRBV11-2 . ASSLVLPEQY
13 TRBJ2-5 TRBV20-1 TRBD1 SARSGQEGGETQY
11 TRBJ2-7 TRBV29-1 TRBD1 SVRTGKPYEQY
15 TRBJ2-1 TRBV7-9 . ASSTQMVAAIGNEQF
11 TRBJ2-7 TRBV28 . ASGGISSYEQY
14 TRBJ1-5 TRBV28 TRBD1 ASSSGTALGNQPQH
14 TRBJ2-1 TRBV11-2 TRBD2 ASSLKGGGARYEQF
14 TRBJ1-2 TRBV12-3/TRBV12-4 . ASSPFGGAGNYGYT
10 TRBJ2-2 TRBV9 . ASGDRREELF
13 TRBJ2-1 TRBV9 TRBD2 ASSVGAGGLNEQF
14 TRBJ1-1 TRBV5-1 . ASSLFVAGQNTEAF
11 TRBJ1-1 TRBV18 . ASSPQGVTEAF
11 TRBJ2-7 TRBV20-1 TRBD1 SARLTGMKEQY
13 . TRBV12-3/TRBV12-4 TRBD2 ASRQTSGGQETQY
12 TRBJ2-3 TRBV12-3/TRBV12-4 . ASSFSQSTDTQY
11 TRBJ1-2 TRBV10-3 TRBD1 AIRGQGVDGYT
11 TRBJ2-1 TRBV7-2 . ASSLGNYNEQF
10 TRBJ1-4 TRBV6-2/TRBV6-3 . ASSLPDEKLF
14 TRBJ2-3 TRBV7-9 . ASSQIDRLSTDTQY
14 TRBJ2-1 TRBV7-9 . ASSLSPGASLNEQF
13 TRBJ1-4 TRBV20-1 TRBD1 SASGYGTGDEKLF
8 TRBJ1-5 TRBV14 . ASSQGLQH
12 TRBJ2-5 TRBV6-5 TRBD2 ASSAGDVGETQY